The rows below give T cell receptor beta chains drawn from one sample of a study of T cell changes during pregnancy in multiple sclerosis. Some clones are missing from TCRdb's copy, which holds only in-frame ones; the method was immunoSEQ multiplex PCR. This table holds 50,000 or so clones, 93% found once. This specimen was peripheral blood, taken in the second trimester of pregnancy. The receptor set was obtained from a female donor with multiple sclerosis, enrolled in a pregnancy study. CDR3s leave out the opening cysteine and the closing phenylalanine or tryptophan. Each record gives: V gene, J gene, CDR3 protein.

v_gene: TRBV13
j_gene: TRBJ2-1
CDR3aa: ASPGLATYNEQF

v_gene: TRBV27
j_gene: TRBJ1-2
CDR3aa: ASSPRTGLGRGYT

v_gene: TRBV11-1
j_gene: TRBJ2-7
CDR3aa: ASSFEGTSYEQY

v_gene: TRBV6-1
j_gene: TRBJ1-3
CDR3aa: ASRNSWSHGNTIY

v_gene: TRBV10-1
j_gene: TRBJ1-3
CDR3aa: ASSDVNSGNTIY

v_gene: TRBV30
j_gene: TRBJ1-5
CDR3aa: AWGSLGGGLDQPQH

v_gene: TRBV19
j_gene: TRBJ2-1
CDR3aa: ASSIMAYNEQF

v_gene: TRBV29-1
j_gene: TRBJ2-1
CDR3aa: SVEYGGRGGYNEQF

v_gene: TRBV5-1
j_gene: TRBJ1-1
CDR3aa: ASSLAAGTGNTEAF

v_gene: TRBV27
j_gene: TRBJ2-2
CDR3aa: ASSSTSGVGELF

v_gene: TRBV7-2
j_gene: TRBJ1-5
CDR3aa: ASSLGLNQPQH

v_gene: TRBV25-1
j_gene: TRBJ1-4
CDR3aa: ASSGPDRVSEKLF

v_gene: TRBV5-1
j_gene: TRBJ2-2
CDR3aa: ASRPVTGELF

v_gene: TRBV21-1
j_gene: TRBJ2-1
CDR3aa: ASSKGNGLAGVYNEQF

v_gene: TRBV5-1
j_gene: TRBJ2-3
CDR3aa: ASSLLGEGTDTQY

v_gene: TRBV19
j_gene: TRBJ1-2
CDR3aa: ASSMREDYGYT

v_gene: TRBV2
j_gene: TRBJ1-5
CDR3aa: ASSMGQGANQPQH

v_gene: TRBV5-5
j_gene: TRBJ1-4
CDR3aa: ASSLARGVGEKLF